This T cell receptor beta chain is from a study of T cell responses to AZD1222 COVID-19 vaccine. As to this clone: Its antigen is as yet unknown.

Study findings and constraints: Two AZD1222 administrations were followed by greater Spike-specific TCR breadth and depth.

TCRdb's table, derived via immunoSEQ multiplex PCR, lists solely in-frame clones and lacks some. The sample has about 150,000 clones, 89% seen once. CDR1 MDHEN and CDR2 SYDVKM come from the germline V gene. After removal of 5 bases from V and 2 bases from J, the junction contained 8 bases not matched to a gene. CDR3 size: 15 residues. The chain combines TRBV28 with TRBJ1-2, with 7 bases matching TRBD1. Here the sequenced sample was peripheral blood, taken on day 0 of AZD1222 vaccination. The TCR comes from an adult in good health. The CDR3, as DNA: TGTGCCAGCAGTCTTCCAGGGGGGCGAAACTATGGCTACACCTTC. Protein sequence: CASSLPGGRNYGYTF.